Listed below are T cell receptor beta chains from one sample, sequenced in a study of blood T cell repertoires in COVID-19. Sequencing used immunoSEQ multiplex PCR; TCRdb keeps in-frame clones, though not all of them. The sample lists roughly 180,000 clones, 80% occurring once. The sequenced sample was PBMCs or T cells enriched from blood (not recorded which). The receptors stem from a man aged 60 to 75 who had been exposed to COVID-19. The CDR3 runs from the conserved cysteine through the conserved F or W. A D gene is named only where the DNA matches it firmly. The size field is filled for only some rows; it gives once, few, many or a size class.

v_gene: TRBV11-2
abundance: NA
d_gene: NA
j_gene: TRBJ1-1
CDR3nt: TGTGCCAGCAGCTGGGGACTGACAGCCATGAACACTGAAGCTTTCTTT
CDR3aa: CASSWGLTAMNTEAFF

v_gene: TRBV27
abundance: NA
d_gene: TRBD1
j_gene: TRBJ1-2
CDR3nt: TGTGCCAGCAGTCCCCGGGACAGTGGTAGGGGTGGCTACACCTTC
CDR3aa: CASSPRDSGRGGYTF

v_gene: TRBV4-1
abundance: NA
d_gene: TRBD2
j_gene: TRBJ2-5
CDR3nt: TGCGCCAGCAGCCAAAGACTAGCGGATATCCAAGAGACCCAGTACTTC
CDR3aa: CASSQRLADIQETQYF

v_gene: TRBV7-3
abundance: NA
d_gene: TRBD1
j_gene: TRBJ2-2
CDR3nt: TGTGCCAGCAGCCTGGGACAGGGTAGGGCCGGGGAGCTGTTTTTT
CDR3aa: CASSLGQGRAGELFF

v_gene: TRBV9
abundance: many
d_gene: NA
j_gene: TRBJ1-3
CDR3nt: TGTGCCAGCAGCGTAGTTGGGGGGTACCCTGGAAACACCATATATTTT
CDR3aa: CASSVVGGYPGNTIYF

v_gene: TRBV3-1/TRBV3-2
abundance: NA
d_gene: NA
j_gene: TRBJ1-2
CDR3nt: TGTGCCAGCAGCCAAGAGACAGGACGTGGTGGCTACACCTTC
CDR3aa: CASSQETGRGGYTF

v_gene: TRBV2
abundance: NA
d_gene: TRBD2
j_gene: TRBJ2-5
CDR3nt: TGTGCCAAGGGACTAGCGGGGGCCCGAGAGACCCAGTACTTC
CDR3aa: CAKGLAGARETQYF

v_gene: TRBV19
abundance: NA
d_gene: NA
j_gene: TRBJ1-4
CDR3nt: TGTGCCAGTAGTTTCATCGGGAACGGGGAAGAAAAACTGTTTTTT
CDR3aa: CASSFIGNGEEKLFF

v_gene: TRBV2
abundance: once
d_gene: TRBD1
j_gene: TRBJ2-3
CDR3nt: TGTGCCAGCATGACGTCGTCACAGGGGGCGAATACGCAGTATTTT
CDR3aa: CASMTSSQGANTQYF

v_gene: TRBV12-3/TRBV12-4
abundance: NA
d_gene: TRBD1
j_gene: TRBJ2-1
CDR3nt: TGTGCCAGCAGTCGGACAGGGAACAATGAGCAGTTCTTC
CDR3aa: CASSRTGNNEQFF

v_gene: TRBV30
abundance: NA
d_gene: NA
j_gene: TRBJ2-1
CDR3nt: TGTGCCGGGGGGAGGTCCGGGACTGTCAAGTTCTTC
CDR3aa: CAGGRSGTVKFF

v_gene: TRBV5-1
abundance: NA
d_gene: TRBD1
j_gene: TRBJ1-2
CDR3nt: TGCGCCAGCAGCAGCACCGGGACAGGGGATGGCTACACCTTC
CDR3aa: CASSSTGTGDGYTF

v_gene: TRBV5-1
abundance: NA
d_gene: TRBD2
j_gene: TRBJ2-5
CDR3nt: TGCGCCAGCAGCTTCCCTAGCGGCCAAGAGACCCAGTACTTC
CDR3aa: CASSFPSGQETQYF

v_gene: TRBV30
abundance: NA
d_gene: NA
j_gene: TRBJ1-1
CDR3nt: TGTGCCTCAAATTCAGTCGTGTACACTGAAGCTTTCTTT
CDR3aa: CASNSVVYTEAFF

v_gene: TRBV3-1/TRBV3-2
abundance: NA
d_gene: NA
j_gene: TRBJ2-1
CDR3nt: TGTGCCAGCAGCCAAGATCATACGGGGAATGAGCAGTTCTTC
CDR3aa: CASSQDHTGNEQFF

v_gene: TRBV18
abundance: NA
d_gene: NA
j_gene: TRBJ1-6
CDR3nt: TGTGCCAGCTCAGCAAGTAGCTCCTATAATTCACCCCTCCACTTT
CDR3aa: CASSASSSYNSPLHF

v_gene: TRBV19
abundance: NA
d_gene: TRBD2
j_gene: TRBJ2-1
CDR3nt: TGTGCCACTAGCGGGAGCTCCTACAATGAGCAGTTCTTC
CDR3aa: CATSGSSYNEQFF

v_gene: TRBV6-6
abundance: once
d_gene: TRBD2
j_gene: TRBJ2-7
CDR3nt: TGTGCCAGCACCCTAGCGGGAGCCAACTACGAGCAGTACTTC
CDR3aa: CASTLAGANYEQYF

v_gene: TRBV30
abundance: NA
d_gene: NA
j_gene: TRBJ1-2
CDR3nt: TGTGCCTTCTCCATGGCCACCTATGGCTACACCTTC
CDR3aa: CAFSMATYGYTF

v_gene: TRBV4-3
abundance: NA
d_gene: TRBD1
j_gene: TRBJ2-7
CDR3nt: TGCGCCAGCAGCCAAGAGGGACAGGGGGCATACGAGCAGTACTTC
CDR3aa: CASSQEGQGAYEQYF

v_gene: TRBV3-1/TRBV3-2
abundance: NA
d_gene: NA
j_gene: TRBJ1-1
CDR3nt: TGTGCCAGCAGCCAACGGCAGGGCGTTAGGGGGAACACTGAAGCTTTCTTT
CDR3aa: CASSQRQGVRGNTEAFF

v_gene: TRBV19
abundance: NA
d_gene: TRBD1
j_gene: TRBJ2-2
CDR3nt: TGTGCCAGTAGTACCCGACAGGGTTCGTCCGGGGAGCTGTTTTTT
CDR3aa: CASSTRQGSSGELFF

v_gene: TRBV27
abundance: once
d_gene: TRBD2
j_gene: TRBJ2-7
CDR3nt: TGTGCCAGCAACCCCTTAGCGGGAGCGGCCGAGGGCGAGCAGTACTTC
CDR3aa: CASNPLAGAAEGEQYF

v_gene: TRBV24-1
abundance: NA
d_gene: NA
j_gene: TRBJ1-1
CDR3nt: TGTGCCACCAGTGATGGCCCCGGGAAGAACATTGAAGCTTTCTTT
CDR3aa: CATSDGPGKNIEAFF

v_gene: TRBV7-9
abundance: many
d_gene: NA
j_gene: TRBJ1-6
CDR3nt: TGTGCCAGCAGCTTAGCGGCCGGCGGTTCACCCCTCCACTTT
CDR3aa: CASSLAAGGSPLHF

v_gene: TRBV24-1
abundance: few
d_gene: NA
j_gene: TRBJ1-5
CDR3nt: TGTGCCACCCGCATGGCGGGGGTCAATCAGCCCCAGCATTTT
CDR3aa: CATRMAGVNQPQHF

v_gene: TRBV7-7
abundance: NA
d_gene: TRBD2
j_gene: TRBJ2-1
CDR3nt: TGTGCCAGCAGCTTAGGCAGTGGGGCTAGCGGGAGGGGTGAGCAGTTCTTC
CDR3aa: CASSLGSGASGRGEQFF

v_gene: TRBV7-9
abundance: NA
d_gene: NA
j_gene: TRBJ2-5
CDR3nt: TGTGCCAGCAGCCCGACACCGTCTCAAGAGACCCAGTACTTC
CDR3aa: CASSPTPSQETQYF

v_gene: TRBV19
abundance: NA
d_gene: NA
j_gene: TRBJ1-1
CDR3nt: TGTGCCAGTAGTTCTCCTCCCCCTCGCGGCACTGAAGCTTTCTTT
CDR3aa: CASSSPPPRGTEAFF

v_gene: TRBV6-5
abundance: few
d_gene: NA
j_gene: TRBJ2-7
CDR3nt: TGTGCCAGCAGTTACTCGCAGTTCTCCTACGAGCAGTACTTC
CDR3aa: CASSYSQFSYEQYF

v_gene: TRBV4-3
abundance: once
d_gene: NA
j_gene: TRBJ1-4
CDR3nt: TGCGCCAGCAGCGGAGCCACGAGTGCAACTAATGAAAAACTGTTTTTT
CDR3aa: CASSGATSATNEKLFF

v_gene: TRBV2
abundance: few
d_gene: TRBD1
j_gene: TRBJ1-5
CDR3nt: TGTGCCAGCAGTGCACAGGGGCGAGAGAGCAATCAGCCCCAGCATTTT
CDR3aa: CASSAQGRESNQPQHF

v_gene: TRBV2
abundance: NA
d_gene: TRBD1
j_gene: TRBJ2-5
CDR3nt: TGTGCCAGCGAACGGGACAGACAAGAGACCCAGTACTTC
CDR3aa: CASERDRQETQYF

v_gene: TRBV7-3
abundance: NA
d_gene: TRBD1
j_gene: TRBJ2-3
CDR3nt: TGTGCCAGCAGCCTGAGGGGGCCGGGATACTACACAGATACGCAGTATTTT
CDR3aa: CASSLRGPGYYTDTQYF

v_gene: TRBV11-2
abundance: NA
d_gene: TRBD2
j_gene: TRBJ2-7
CDR3nt: TGTGCCAGCAGCTTAGATCTTAGCGGGAGGCTCTACGAGCAGTACTTC
CDR3aa: CASSLDLSGRLYEQYF

v_gene: TRBV10-3
abundance: once
d_gene: TRBD1
j_gene: TRBJ2-1
CDR3nt: TGTGCCATCAAATCCAAGGACAGGGGCAATGAGCAGTTCTTC
CDR3aa: CAIKSKDRGNEQFF

v_gene: TRBV27
abundance: NA
d_gene: NA
j_gene: TRBJ2-1
CDR3nt: TGTGCCAGCAGTTTATGGCTAGCTCACCACAATGAGCAGTTCTTC
CDR3aa: CASSLWLAHHNEQFF

v_gene: TRBV7-2
abundance: NA
d_gene: TRBD1
j_gene: TRBJ1-3
CDR3nt: TGTGCCAGCAGCCTAGAAGACAGGGGGTCGGGAAACACCATATATTTT
CDR3aa: CASSLEDRGSGNTIYF

v_gene: TRBV7-2
abundance: few
d_gene: NA
j_gene: TRBJ2-7
CDR3nt: TGTGCCAGCAGCTTAGCGCGCAGGGGCGGAGAGCAGTACTTC
CDR3aa: CASSLARRGGEQYF

v_gene: TRBV5-6
abundance: NA
d_gene: NA
j_gene: TRBJ2-7
CDR3nt: TGTGCCAGCAGCTGGCGGGCCTCCTACGAGCAGTACTTC
CDR3aa: CASSWRASYEQYF

v_gene: TRBV21-1
abundance: NA
d_gene: NA
j_gene: TRBJ1-6
CDR3nt: TGTGCCAGCAGCAAAGAGGGGCGGCATTATAATTCACCCCTCCACTTT
CDR3aa: CASSKEGRHYNSPLHF

v_gene: TRBV6-5
abundance: NA
d_gene: NA
j_gene: TRBJ1-5
CDR3nt: TGTGCCAGCAGTTCCAGGACAGTTCAGCCCCAGCATTTT
CDR3aa: CASSSRTVQPQHF

v_gene: TRBV28
abundance: NA
d_gene: TRBD1
j_gene: TRBJ1-2
CDR3nt: TGTGCCAGCAGTTGGACAGGGGTTTATGGCTACACCTTC
CDR3aa: CASSWTGVYGYTF

v_gene: TRBV6-5
abundance: NA
d_gene: NA
j_gene: TRBJ1-1
CDR3nt: TGTGCCAGCAGTTACTCGAGGGCAGTTAAGAACACTGAAGCTTTCTTT
CDR3aa: CASSYSRAVKNTEAFF

v_gene: TRBV6-2/TRBV6-3
abundance: NA
d_gene: NA
j_gene: TRBJ2-1
CDR3nt: TGTGCCAGCAGTTCCAGGGGAGTTGGGAACAATGAGCAGTTCTTC
CDR3aa: CASSSRGVGNNEQFF

v_gene: TRBV19
abundance: NA
d_gene: NA
j_gene: TRBJ1-6
CDR3nt: TGTGCCAGTTGCGAGGCCAACTATAATTCACCCCTCCACTTT
CDR3aa: CASCEANYNSPLHF

v_gene: TRBV5-1
abundance: NA
d_gene: NA
j_gene: TRBJ1-2
CDR3nt: TGCGCCAGCAGGCTTACAGGGATAGGTATTGGCTACACCTTC
CDR3aa: CASRLTGIGIGYTF

v_gene: TRBV6-2/TRBV6-3
abundance: NA
d_gene: TRBD2
j_gene: TRBJ2-7
CDR3nt: TGTGCCAGCAGTTACTCGACACTAGCGGGATCCTACGAGCAGTACTTC
CDR3aa: CASSYSTLAGSYEQYF

v_gene: TRBV5-4
abundance: NA
d_gene: NA
j_gene: TRBJ1-6
CDR3nt: TGTGCCAGCAGTCATGACTCGACAGTTAATTCACCCCTCCACTTT
CDR3aa: CASSHDSTVNSPLHF

v_gene: TRBV7-9
abundance: NA
d_gene: NA
j_gene: TRBJ2-7
CDR3nt: TGTGCCAGCAGCCAGAGCGACGGGCAGTACTTC
CDR3aa: CASSQSDGQYF

v_gene: TRBV7-9
abundance: NA
d_gene: NA
j_gene: TRBJ1-2
CDR3nt: TGTGCCAGCAGCTTAGGTGCCGAGGGTCTCAAAGCTGGTGGCTACACCTTC
CDR3aa: CASSLGAEGLKAGGYTF

v_gene: TRBV29-1
abundance: NA
d_gene: NA
j_gene: TRBJ1-5
CDR3nt: TGCAGCGTTGGCCAGATCGGGGGTCAGCCCCAGCATTTT
CDR3aa: CSVGQIGGQPQHF

v_gene: TRBV5-4
abundance: NA
d_gene: TRBD1
j_gene: TRBJ1-2
CDR3nt: TGTGCCAGCAGCTTGGTTCAGGGGGCTGGTGGCTACACCTTC
CDR3aa: CASSLVQGAGGYTF

v_gene: TRBV5-1
abundance: NA
d_gene: NA
j_gene: TRBJ2-2
CDR3nt: TGCGCCAGCAGCCTCCGGACACCAACCGGGGAGCTGTTTTTT
CDR3aa: CASSLRTPTGELFF